These 27 T cell receptor beta chains came from one sample sequenced in a study of T cells in Graves' hyperthyroidism and ophthalmopathy. Researchers took RNA transcripts and amplified the TCR beta CDR3 regions from them. HTBI primers were employed in a first-round RT-PCR of the TCR CDR3. TCRdb recomputed calls from the multiplex PCR reads with MiXCR, one row per CDR3 protein. The sample lists approximately 430,000 distinct CDR3 sequences; around 14% were seen once. Sequencing was performed on blood. The receptors originated from a woman between 18 and 29 years old with Graves' hyperthyroidism.

Turning to this clonotype: Compared with germline, one end of the junction differs, possibly owing to a read error. The rearrangement links TRBV6-5 to TRBJ1-2, with D perhaps TRBD1 (6 bases). Per germline, CDR1 MNHEY and CDR2 SVGAGI. This CDR3 has 14 amino acids. The CDR3 region is CAGSYSQGPYGYTF. CDR3 bases: TGTGCCGGCAGTTACTCGCAGGGGCCCTATGGCTACACCTTC.

The V gene is TRBV9, the J gene TRBJ1-5; no firm D call. Germline CDR1 reads SGDLS; CDR2 reads YYNGEE. Trimming cost V 0 bases and J 3 bases, with 7 bases left between them. This CDR3 is 14 amino acids long. CDR3 residues: CASSVGGDNQPQHF. In DNA, the CDR3 is TGTGCCAGCAGCGTAGGTGGCGACAATCAGCCCCAGCATTTT. The full variable domain, with the rest looked up from reference TRBV9 and TRBJ1-5, is DSGVTQTPKHLITATGQRVTLRCSPRSGDLSVYWYQQSLDQGLQFLIQYYNGEERAKGNILERFSAQQFPDLHSELNLSSLELGDSALYFCASSVGGDNQPQHFGDGTRLSIL.

This clonotype was detected many times. This rearrangement joins TRBV7-2 to TRBJ2-3, with 12 bases identical to TRBD2. J gave up 5 bases and V 5 bases, and 14 bases lay outside the gene matches. The germline CDR1 and CDR2 sequences are SGHTA and FQGNSA. This CDR3 contains 18 residues. CDR3 sequence (DNA): TGTGCCAGCAGCACCCGACTAGCGGGAGTTCTGAGGGGAGATACGCAGTATTTT. Amino acid sequence: CASSTRLAGVLRGDTQYF.

The sample holds many counts of this clonotype. The V call is TRBV20-1, the J call TRBJ2-7; TRBD1 or TRBD2 may be the D gene (6 bases each). V was pared by 6 bases and J by 7 bases, with 22 bases between. CDR1 DFQATT and CDR2 SNEGSKA come from the germline V gene (reference sequence). This CDR3 has 14 residues. The CDR3 is CSASVGGRGWEQYF. DNA of the CDR3: TGCAGTGCCTCCGTAGGGGGGCGCGGCTGGGAGCAGTACTTC.

This clonotype was counted ten times or more. V is TRBV6-5 and J is TRBJ2-5; D ambiguous. The CDR3 length is 16 residues. Deletions cut 0 bases from V and 0 bases from J, with 11 bases between. Germline CDR1 reads MNHEY; CDR2 reads SVGAGI. The CDR3 DNA is TGTGCCAGCAGTTACTCGATTTCAGAGTACCAAGAGACCCAGTACTTC. Its translation is CASSYSISEYQETQYF.

This clonotype turned up a few times. The chain employs TRBV29-1 and TRBJ2-2; TRBD1 matches at 7 bases. J lost 4 bases, V lost 8 bases, and 7 bases had no gene match. The CDR3 has 13 amino acids. Germline-derived CDR1 and CDR2 are SQVTM and ANQGSEA. The CDR3, as DNA: TGCAGCTTTCGACAGGGAAGCACCGGGGAGCTGTTTTTT. The encoded protein is CSFRQGSTGELFF.

As regards this clonotype: With a much larger clone just one base away, this may be a read error. The chain employs TRBV7-9 and TRBJ1-4, with no clear D. The germline V gene has CDR1 SEHNR and CDR2 FQNEAQ (reference sequence). V was shortened by 7 bases and J by 10 bases, with 16 bases between the two germline ends. The CDR3 is 13 residues long. CDR3: CASNSDTDGKLFF. The CDR3 DNA reads TGTGCCAGCAATTCAGACACCGACGGAAAACTGTTTTTT.

This clonotype was found a few times. The chain joins TRBV10-3 to TRBJ2-7, with TRBD1 identical over 7 bases. The length of the CDR3 is 14 residues. Germline V lookup: CDR1 ENHRY, CDR2 SYGVKD. The ends lost 7 bases at V and 5 bases at J; junction bases unmatched: 11. The CDR3 sequence: CAITGQVDQDEQYF. CDR3 nucleotides: TGTGCCATCACCGGACAGGTTGATCAGGACGAGCAGTACTTC.

This clonotype was recorded a few times. The chain uses TRBV3-1 and TRBJ1-1; 9 bases map to TRBD1. CDR1 and CDR2 from the germline V gene are LGHDT and YNNKEL (reference sequence). This CDR3 has 14 amino acids. V shed 6 bases, J shed 4 bases, and the junction held 6 bases outside the gene matches. CDR3 region: CASRETGGSTEAFF. DNA of the CDR3: TGTGCCAGCAGGGAGACAGGGGGTAGCACTGAAGCTTTCTTT.

Ten or more counts support this clonotype. The junction shows a germline mismatch at one end, possibly a read error. The V and J genes are TRBV5-1 and TRBJ2-3; TRBD2 might be the D (5 bases). The V gene's germline CDR1 is SGHRS and CDR2 YFSETQ. This CDR3 region has 14 residues. DNA for the CDR3: TGTGCCAGCAGCCGTGGAGGAGGCACAGATACGCAGTATTTT. It codes for CASSRGGGTDTQYF.

This clonotype was counted many times. The chain links TRBV28 to TRBJ2-7; D perhaps matches TRBD2 (6 bases). Germline V gene data show CDR1 as MDHEN and CDR2 as SYDVKM. This CDR3 is built from 14 residues. V gave up 3 bases and J gave up 6 bases, with 15 bases separating them. CDR3 DNA: TGTGCCAGCAGTTTGTCGTACCCCGGGGGCGAGCAGTACTTC. Residues: CASSLSYPGGEQYF.

The sample holds a few counts of this clonotype. V usage is TRBV27 and J usage is TRBJ1-5; perhaps TRBD1 as D (5 bases). V was shortened by 5 bases and J by 2 bases, with 13 bases between the two germline ends. Germline V gene data show CDR1 as MNHEY and CDR2 as SMNVEV (reference sequence). This CDR3 has 15 amino acids. The CDR3 sequence: CASSLTAGGNQPQHF. DNA for the CDR3: TGTGCCAGCAGTCTTACAGCGGGGGGCAATCAGCCCCAGCATTTT.

This clonotype was observed at least ten times. The chain joins TRBV20-1 to TRBJ1-2; D unclear. The CDR3 covers 13 residues. From germline, CDR1 is DFQATT and CDR2 SNEGSKA (reference sequence). Trimming shortened V by 6 bases and J by 3 bases, and 14 bases separated the two germline ends. The CDR3 sequence: CSADNRGDYGYTF. The CDR3 DNA is TGCAGTGCGGATAATCGGGGTGACTATGGCTACACCTTC.

This clonotype was recorded at least ten times. V and J are TRBV12-3 or TRBV12-4 and TRBJ1-1, with TRBD1 matching over 7 bases. J was trimmed by 1 base and V by 6 bases; bases with no gene match: 8. CDR3 length equals 15 residues. The CDR3: CASRELDRANTEAFF. The DNA for the CDR3 is TGTGCCAGCAGGGAACTAGACAGGGCGAACACTGAAGCTTTCTTT.

This clonotype was seen a few times. The chain carries TRBV4-1 and TRBJ1-2; D is ambiguous. This CDR3 contains 15 residues. Trimming took 1 base from V and 6 from J, leaving 15 bases between them. CDR1 and CDR2 (germline): MGHRA, YSYEKL. Written as DNA, the CDR3 is TGCGCCAGCAGCCAAGTTATGGGGAGGAAGGATGGCTACACCTTC. This gives the protein CASSQVMGRKDGYTF.

The J gene is TRBJ2-7, the V gene TRBV19; TRBD2 aligns across 11 bases. The CDR3 is 13 residues long. The germline gives CDR1 LNHDA, CDR2 SQIVND (reference sequence). V was clipped by 4 bases and J by 7 bases; unmatched bases: 3. CDR3 sequence (DNA): TGTGCCAGTAGTAGACGGACTAGCGGGGAGCAGTACTTC. The encoded protein is CASSRRTSGEQYF.

There are many counts of this clonotype. The chain couples TRBV27 to TRBJ2-1; D possibly corresponds to TRBD1 (7 bases). This CDR3 is built from 15 residues. V lost 4 bases and J 1 base, leaving 11 bases between the germline ends. Germline V CDR1 and CDR2: MNHEY, SMNVEV (reference sequence). The DNA of the CDR3 is TGTGCCAGCAGTTGGCGGGACAGTTCCTACAATGAGCAGTTCTTC. Residues: CASSWRDSSYNEQFF.

This clonotype was counted ten times or more. The V call is TRBV28, the J call TRBJ2-3; TRBD2 might be the D (6 bases). CDR1 is MDHEN, CDR2 SYDVKM, per germline. The CDR3 has 13 residues. Trimming pared 8 bases from V and 0 bases from J, leaving 9 bases between. The CDR3 loop reads CASAAGSTDTQYF. CDR3 nucleotides: TGTGCCAGCGCGGCGGGGAGCACAGATACGCAGTATTTT.

This sequence joins TRBV4-1 and TRBJ2-7; 8 bases are a match to TRBD2. The CDR3 extends over 15 amino acids. V shed 3 bases, J shed 1 base, and the junction held 5 bases outside the gene matches. Germline V gene sequence: CDR1 MGHRA, CDR2 YSYEKL. CDR3 coding DNA: TGCGCCAGCAGCCACTATAGCGGGAATTCCTACGAGCAGTACTTC. It yields the protein CASSHYSGNSYEQYF.

This clonotype appeared many times. The gene calls are TRBV12-3 or TRBV12-4 and TRBJ2-1, with D perhaps matching TRBD2 (5 bases). Trimming stripped 5 bases from V and 9 bases from J, with 23 bases between. CDR3 size: 16 residues. CDR3 DNA sequence: TGTGCCAGCAGTCGGTCTGGTGGAGGAGTATCAACTGAGCAGTTCTTC. It is translated as CASSRSGGGVSTEQFF.

This clonotype was seen ten or more times. This rearrangement joins TRBV12-3 or TRBV12-4 to TRBJ2-7; no definite D call. The V gene lost 3 bases and the J gene lost 5 bases, with 11 bases spanning the gap. The length of the CDR3 is 13 residues. The CDR3 region has the DNA TGTGCCAGCAGTTTTCTTTTGCAAAACGAGCAGTACTTC. Protein sequence: CASSFLLQNEQYF.

The chain links TRBV3-1 to TRBJ1-6; D gene uncertain. The V and J ends lost 1 base and 12 bases respectively, with 10 bases between them. Germline CDR1 reads LGHDT; CDR2 reads YNNKEL (reference sequence). This CDR3 has 13 amino acids. The CDR3 is CASSQGGDLPLHF. CDR3 in DNA: TGTGCCAGCAGCCAAGGCGGGGATTTACCCCTCCACTTT.

The sample holds many counts of this clonotype. The genes are TRBV10-3 and TRBJ1-2, with TRBD1 matching 8 bases. Germline V gene sequence: CDR1 ENHRY, CDR2 SYGVKD. This CDR3 comprises 16 residues. V gave up 6 bases and J gave up 6 bases; unmatched junction bases: 15. The CDR3 spells CAISLTSGGVRDGYTF. The CDR3 DNA reads TGTGCCATCAGCCTAACTTCAGGGGGCGTGAGAGATGGCTACACCTTC.

This clonotype showed up just a few times. The genes are TRBV5-6 and TRBJ2-7; D not certain. Looked up from germline, CDR1 is SGHDT and CDR2 is YYEEEE. V was shortened by 6 bases and J by 0 bases, with 13 bases between the two germline ends. This CDR3 is 14 amino acids long. As DNA, the CDR3 is TGTGCCAGCATCAATTCTGCTAACTCCTACGAGCAGTACTTC. It codes for CASINSANSYEQYF.

This clonotype appeared many times. V and J are TRBV5-1 and TRBJ2-7, with 13 bases identical to TRBD2. The V gene's germline CDR1 is SGHRS and CDR2 YFSETQ. V was clipped by 4 bases and J by 9 bases; unmatched bases: 13. The CDR3 extends over 16 amino acids. CDR3 DNA sequence: TGCGCCAGCAGCCAGCCTGGGACTAGCGGGGCCCGACGGCAGTACTTC. Translated, it gives CASSQPGTSGARRQYF.

This clonotype was detected ten times or more. This rearrangement joins TRBV6-2 or TRBV6-3 to TRBJ1-5, with D possibly being TRBD1 (6 bases). The CDR3 consists of 15 residues. The V and J ends lost 7 bases and 7 bases respectively, with 20 bases between them. Germline CDR1 is MNHEY and CDR2 is SVGEGT. This CDR3 reads CASTPRQVYGQPQHF. For the CDR3, the DNA is TGTGCCAGCACCCCCCGACAGGTGTACGGACAGCCCCAGCATTTT.

This clonotype was observed many times. The V call is TRBV12-3 or TRBV12-4, the J call TRBJ1-1; D not certain. V gave up 3 bases and J gave up 0 bases, with 14 bases separating them. The CDR3 spans 16 residues. The CDR3 spells CASSFAARSLNTEAFF. The CDR3 DNA follows: TGTGCCAGCAGTTTCGCAGCCAGAAGCTTGAACACTGAAGCTTTCTTT.